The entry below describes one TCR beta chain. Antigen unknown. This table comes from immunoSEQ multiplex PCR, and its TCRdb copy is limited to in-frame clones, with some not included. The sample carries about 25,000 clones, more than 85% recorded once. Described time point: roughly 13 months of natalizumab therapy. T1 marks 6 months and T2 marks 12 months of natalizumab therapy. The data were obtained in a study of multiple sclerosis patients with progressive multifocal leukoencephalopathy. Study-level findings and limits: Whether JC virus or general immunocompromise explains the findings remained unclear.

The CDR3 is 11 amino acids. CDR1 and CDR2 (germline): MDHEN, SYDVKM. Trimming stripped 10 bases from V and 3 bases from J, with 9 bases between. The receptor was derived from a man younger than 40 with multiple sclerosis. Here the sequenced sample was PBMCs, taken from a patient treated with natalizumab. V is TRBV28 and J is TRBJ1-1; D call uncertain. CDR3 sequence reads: CAITLDTEAFF. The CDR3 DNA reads TGTGCCATCACCCTTGACACTGAAGCTTTCTTT.